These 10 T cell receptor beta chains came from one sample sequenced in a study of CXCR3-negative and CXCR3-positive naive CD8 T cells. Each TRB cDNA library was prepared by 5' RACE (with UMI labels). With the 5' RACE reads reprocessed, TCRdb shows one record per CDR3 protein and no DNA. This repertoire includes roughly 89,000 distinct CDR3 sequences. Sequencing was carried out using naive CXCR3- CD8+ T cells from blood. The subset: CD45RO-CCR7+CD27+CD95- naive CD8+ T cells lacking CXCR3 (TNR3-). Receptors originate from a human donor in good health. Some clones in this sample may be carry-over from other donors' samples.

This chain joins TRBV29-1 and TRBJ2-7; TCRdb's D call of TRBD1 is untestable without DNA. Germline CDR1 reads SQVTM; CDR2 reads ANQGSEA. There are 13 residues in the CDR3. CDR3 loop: CSVEGGLTYEQYF.

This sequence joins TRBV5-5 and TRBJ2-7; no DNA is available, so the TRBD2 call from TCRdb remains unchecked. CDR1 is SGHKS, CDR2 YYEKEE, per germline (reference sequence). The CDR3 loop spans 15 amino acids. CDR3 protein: CASSVYTGGPYEQYF.

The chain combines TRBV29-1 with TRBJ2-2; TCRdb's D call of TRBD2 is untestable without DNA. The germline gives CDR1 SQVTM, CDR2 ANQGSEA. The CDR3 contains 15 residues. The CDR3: CSVEGTSGSTGELFF.

The CDR3 is CSGKLAGETQYF. V gene TRBV20-1 combines with J gene TRBJ2-5; TCRdb outputs TRBD1, but without DNA this stays unchecked. CDR3 size: 12 residues. Per germline, CDR1 DFQATT and CDR2 SNEGSKA (reference sequence).

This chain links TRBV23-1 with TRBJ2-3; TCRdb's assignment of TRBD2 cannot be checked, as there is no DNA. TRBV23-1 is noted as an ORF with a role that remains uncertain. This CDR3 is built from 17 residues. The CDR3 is CASSRVTSGSPRDTQYF.

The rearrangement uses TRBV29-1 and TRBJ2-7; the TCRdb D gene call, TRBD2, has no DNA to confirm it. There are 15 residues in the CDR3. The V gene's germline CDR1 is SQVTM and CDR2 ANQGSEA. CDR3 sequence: CSVEGTSGRGDEQYF.

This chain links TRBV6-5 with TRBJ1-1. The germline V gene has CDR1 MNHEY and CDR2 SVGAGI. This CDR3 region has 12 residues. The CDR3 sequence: CASSDMNTEAFF.

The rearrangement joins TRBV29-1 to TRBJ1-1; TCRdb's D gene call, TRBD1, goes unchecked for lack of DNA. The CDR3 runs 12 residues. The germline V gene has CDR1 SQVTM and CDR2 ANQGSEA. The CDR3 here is CSVEAGGSEAFF.

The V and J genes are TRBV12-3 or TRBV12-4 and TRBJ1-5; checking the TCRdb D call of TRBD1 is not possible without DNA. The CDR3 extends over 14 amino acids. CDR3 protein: CASSLGQFNQPQHF.

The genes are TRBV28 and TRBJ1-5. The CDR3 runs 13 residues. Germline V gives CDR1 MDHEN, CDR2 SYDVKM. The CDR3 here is CASSLSEAQPQHF.